One sample yielded the 2 T cell receptor beta chains listed below, sequenced in a study of beta chain features in type 1 diabetes. The isolated RNA, all of it, was reverse transcribed, so expressed TCRB transcripts were what got sequenced. Profiling relied on immunoSEQ multiplex PCR, and the TCRdb table lists in-frame clones only, not all of them. Altogether some 220,000 clones are present, roughly 11% being singletons, with the ten largest covering approximately 1.5%. Sample: central memory CD4+ T cells from blood. The receptors shown here come from a man aged 18 to 29 in good health.

This clone showed up just a few times. The chain carries TRBV7-9 and TRBJ2-1; 8 positions agree with TRBD1. Germline assignment: CDR1 SEHNR and CDR2 FQNEAQ (reference sequence). The CDR3 extends over 15 amino acids. J lost 6 bases, V lost 4 bases, and 8 bases had no gene match. CDR3 in DNA: TGTGCCAGCAGCTCACAGGGGACAGGTCTCAATGAGCAGTTCTTC. Protein: CASSSQGTGLNEQFF.

The chain carries TRBV28 and TRBJ2-7; D might be TRBD2 (5 bases). V lost 1 base to trimming and J lost 0 bases, with 13 bases between them. CDR1 and CDR2 from the germline V gene are MDHEN and SYDVKM. There are 16 residues in the CDR3. DNA of the CDR3: TGTGCCAGCAGTTTATTTCTAAGCGGAACCTCCTACGAGCAGTACTTC. Protein product: CASSLFLSGTSYEQYF.